This T cell receptor beta chain was sequenced during a study of beta chain features in type 1 diabetes. Reverse transcribing all isolated RNA meant expressed TCRB transcripts were sequenced. Repertoires were generated with immunoSEQ multiplex PCR, while TCRdb's copy carries only in-frame clones and drops some. Counted here are roughly 610,000 clones, about 14% occurring once; the ten biggest clones make up 0.093%. Germline CDR1 and CDR2: ENHRY and SYGVKD. With 5 bases removed from V and 3 bases from J, the gap between germline ends came to 14 bases. The length of the CDR3 is 14 residues. Sorting based on CD45RO/CCR7/CD25/CD127/CD95/CD27 separated CD4+ naive, central memory, regulatory and stem cell-like memory cells.

The V call is TRBV10-3, the J call TRBJ2-7; D may be TRBD1 or TRBD2 (5 bases each). This receptor was identified in a man aged 18 to 29 in good health. The sample consisted of naive CD4+ T cells from blood. In DNA form, the CDR3 reads TGTGCCATCAGTCGAGGGGAGAACCTCTACGAGCAGTACTTC. Its protein is CAISRGENLYEQYF.